Below are 12 T cell receptor beta chains sequenced from a single sample in a study of T-cell memory formation after mild COVID-19. Each CDR3 protein is one row after TCRdb ran MiXCR on the 5' RACE reads. The sample comprises about 110,000 distinct CDR3 sequences, around 17% of which are singletons, and about 6% rests with the top ten. The source material was PBMCs or a T cell subset sorted from them (not recorded which). The receptors were gathered from a man younger than 35 who had mild COVID-19 (a few samples of this study predate the infection). Cell type and time point are not known.

V is TRBV10-3 and J is TRBJ1-5; D call uncertain. This CDR3 is built from 13 residues. Germline assignment: CDR1 ENHRY and CDR2 SYGVKD. V dropped 6 bases and J dropped 0 bases, with 6 bases sitting between them. CDR3 sequence reads: CAIRPGSNQPQHF. The CDR3 nucleotides are TGTGCCATCAGACCCGGTAGCAATCAGCCCCAGCATTTT.

This clonotype was detected a few times. J is TRBJ2-1 and V is TRBV4-2; 7 bases agree with TRBD1. CDR3 length: 16 amino acids. Germline CDR1 LGHNA, CDR2 YNFKEQ. V trimming: 0 bases; J trimming: 7 bases; junction bases outside the gene matches: 9. The CDR3 nucleotides read TGTGCCAGCAGCCAAGAGGCGACAGGGTTCGGGAATGAGCAGTTCTTC. Encoded protein: CASSQEATGFGNEQFF.

This clonotype appeared a few times. V and J are TRBV5-1 and TRBJ2-6; no firm D call. Trimming left V 4 bases short and J 0 bases short, with 17 bases between. Germline values: CDR1 SGHRS, CDR2 YFSETQ. This CDR3 has 18 amino acids. The CDR3 DNA reads as TGCGCCAGCAGCCCAACCGGTGACCCCAGCTCTGGGGCCAACGTCCTGACTTTC. Its translation is CASSPTGDPSSGANVLTF. Looking up the rest from reference TRBV5-1 and TRBJ2-6 gives the full variable domain: KAGVTQTPRYLIKTRGQQVTLSCSPISGHRSVSWYQQTPGQGLQFLFEYFSETQRNKGNFPGRFSGRQFSNSRSEMNVSTLELGDSALYLCASSPTGDPSSGANVLTFGAGSRLTVL.

The chain employs TRBV7-9 and TRBJ1-1; D is unresolved. Trimming cost V 3 bases and J 3 bases, with 8 bases left between them. Germline CDR1 reads SEHNR; CDR2 reads FQNEAQ (reference sequence). This CDR3 contains 13 residues. CDR3 protein: CASSFVRDTEAFF. The CDR3 nucleotides read TGTGCCAGCAGCTTTGTTCGGGACACTGAAGCTTTCTTT.

V and J are TRBV11-1 and TRBJ2-7; TRBD2 aligns across 12 bases. The junction had 6 bases not matched to a gene; V was cut back by 5 bases and J by 4 bases. The CDR3 length is 15 residues. Germline CDR1 is SGHAT and CDR2 is FQDESV (reference sequence). CDR3 loop: CASSHSGLAGYEQYV. Here the CDR3 DNA reads TGTGCCAGCAGCCATTCTGGACTAGCGGGGTACGAGCAGTACGTC.

A few counts support this clonotype. This chain connects TRBV12-3 or TRBV12-4 to TRBJ1-2; TRBD1 aligns across 9 bases. This CDR3 is built from 15 residues. J gave up 1 base and V 6 bases, and 6 bases lay outside the gene matches. CDR3 coding DNA: TGTGCCAGCAGCCCCGGGACAGGGAATAACTATGGCTACACCTTC. This translates into CASSPGTGNNYGYTF.

There are a few counts of this clonotype. The chain has TRBV7-3 and TRBJ2-3; D possibly uses TRBD1 or TRBD2 (6 bases each). The CDR3 has 15 amino acids. The V end was cut by 4 bases, the J end by 4 bases, with 15 bases between. CDR1 is SGHTA and CDR2 is FQGTGA in the germline V gene. The CDR3, as DNA: TGTGCCAGCAGCTCCAGTGTAGGGGGGCCAGATACGCAGTATTTT. It is translated as CASSSSVGGPDTQYF. The variable domain in full, completed from reference TRBV7-3 and TRBJ2-3, reads GAGVSQTPSNKVTEKGKYVELRCDPISGHTALYWYRQSLGQGPEFLIYFQGTGAADDSGLPNDRFFAVRPEGSVSTLKIQRTERGDSAVYLCASSSSVGGPDTQYFGPGTRLTVL.

The rearrangement uses TRBV12-3 or TRBV12-4 and TRBJ2-3; D tentatively fits TRBD1 or TRBD2 (5 bases each). V gave up 5 bases and J gave up 10 bases, with 16 bases separating them. The CDR3 sequence is 13 residues long. CDR3 DNA: TGTGCCAGCAGTCCTCAGGAGGCCAGGGCGCAGTATTTT. Translated: CASSPQEARAQYF.

J is TRBJ2-7 and V is TRBV28; 8 nucleotides agree with TRBD2. This CDR3 contains 14 residues. The junction had 14 bases not matched to a gene; V was cut back by 5 bases and J by 11 bases. Germline lookup yields CDR1 MDHEN and CDR2 SYDVKM. The CDR3 nucleotides read TGTGCCAGCAGTCTACTAGCGGCATCTGGTTTGGAGTACTTC. Protein: CASSLLAASGLEYF.

In this sample, this clonotype turned up a few times. V is TRBV7-2 and J is TRBJ2-6; no clear D gene. V was cut by 4 bases and J by 0 bases, with 7 bases left in between. The CDR3 has 15 residues. CDR1 and CDR2 from the germline V gene are SGHTA and FQGNSA. DNA of the CDR3: TGTGCCAGCAGCTCCGGATTCTCTGGGGCCAACGTCCTGACTTTC. It specifies CASSSGFSGANVLTF.

This clonotype has a handful of counts. The chain recombines TRBV7-2 with TRBJ1-5; the D gene is possibly TRBD1 (5 bases). CDR3 length: 14 residues. The germline gives CDR1 SGHTA, CDR2 FQGNSA. V dropped 1 base and J dropped 4 bases, with 8 bases sitting between them. This CDR3 reads CASSLVWGNQPQHF. CDR3 in DNA: TGTGCCAGCAGCTTAGTGTGGGGGAATCAGCCCCAGCATTTT.

The chain is built from TRBV20-1 and TRBJ2-3; D is uncertain. The CDR3 consists of 14 residues. With 4 bases removed from V and 0 bases from J, the gap between germline ends came to 11 bases. Germline values: CDR1 DFQATT, CDR2 SNEGSKA (reference sequence). The CDR3 reads CSANHPSSTDTQYF. The CDR3 bases are TGCAGTGCTAATCATCCGTCTAGCACAGATACGCAGTATTTT.